This TCR beta chain was captured by sequencing in a study of blood T cell repertoires in COVID-19. Across the study: Donors in the United States, Italy and Spain gave samples during acute or convalescent COVID-19. Sources were T cells, B-cell-depleted T cells, or PBMCs; the material itself was cDNA or gDNA.

The authors' processing: Estimated nucleated cell counts came from reference gene primer amplification. The protocol was immunoSEQ multiplex PCR, while the TCRdb copy is restricted to in-frame clones and leaves out a portion. The D gene and trimming were derived from the DNA, and the V and J assignments and clone size from that table. There are approximately 130,000 clones in the sample; around 76% occur only once, and 10% to 12% lies in the top ten. Deletions cut 1 base from V and 5 bases from J, with 24 bases between. The CDR3 runs 18 residues. The germline V gene encodes CDR1 SGHDT and CDR2 YYEEEE.

The sample consisted of peripheral blood. This chain links TRBV5-6 with TRBJ1-1; D might be TRBD1 (6 bases). The TCR sequence derives from a human donor in a cohort sampled during active COVID-19. The CDR3 here is CASSLPPGAGASRTEAFF. CDR3 in DNA: TGTGCCAGCAGCTTGCCACCTGGGGCAGGGGCCTCGCGGACTGAAGCTTTCTTT. Combining the CDR3 with reference TRBV5-6 and TRBJ1-1 gives the whole variable domain DAGVTQSPTHLIKTRGQQVTLRCSPKSGHDTVSWYQQALGQGPQFIFQYYEEEERQRGNFPDRFSGHQFPNYSSELNVNALLLGDSALYLCASSLPPGAGASRTEAFFGQGTRLTVV.